This TCR beta chain was captured in a study of regulatory T cells in long-lasting Graves disease (dated by TCRdb to 2020 to 2023). General notes on the study: Persistent Graves' disease meant more than 5 years of antithyroid drug treatment with TSH receptor autoantibodies that stayed positive. Patients with persistent Graves' disease were compared with patients with newly diagnosed Graves' disease using TCR sequencing and RNA sequencing of peripheral blood. The study was registered as a clinical trial and conducted in China. TCR sequencing covered around 13 persistent and around 20 newly diagnosed Graves' disease patients, some 33 samples in total. Antithyroid drugs had been taken for 8.5 to 13 years on average by persistent Graves' disease patients in the clinical cohort. Beyond this particular receptor, the publication reports: Preferential use of TRBV28, TRBJ1-2 and TRBJ2-5 was observed in persistent disease, whereas TRBV20-1 and TRBJ2-1 were favored in newly diagnosed disease. Sequencing and analysis were limited to the TCR beta chain. Lower TCR Shannon entropy and fewer highly expanded clones were observed in persistent Graves' disease patients than in newly diagnosed patients, which suggested clonal expansion. Because the primary lesion, thyroid tissue, could not be accessed, the study looked at peripheral blood alone. The small sample size was acknowledged by the authors as a limitation that may reduce accuracy. More public clonotypes were shared among persistent patients (2,741) than among newly diagnosed patients (roughly 1,000).

The cysteine opens and the phenylalanine closes a CDR3 of 13 amino acids. The entry retains the CDR3 DNA only, 39 bases that are in frame from base 1. The germline V gene yields SQVTM for CDR1 and ANQGSEA for CDR2. The trim is 6 bases for V and 1 base for J, with a gap of 10 bases between the germline ends. The library was obtained by multiplex PCR. Sequencing was carried out with an Illumina HiSeq 4000. CDR3 regions were amplified by Arm-PCR with iRepertoire HTBI primers to construct TCR beta libraries. Before sequencing, the PCR products underwent gel purification. Per the original workflow: A total of some 65 TRBV and 14 TRBJ segments were identified across samples and were used for gene usage analysis of CDR3 amino acid clonotypes. COPE and FqMerger were used to merge filtered high-quality paired reads into contigs. Contigs were aligned with BLAST to IMGT TRBV, TRBD and TRBJ reference genes, and CDR3 was defined per IMGT. Clonotypes above 0.1% frequency were classified as highly expanded clones. Repertoire diversity was measured by Shannon entropy, and V-J evenness by the Gini coefficient. A clonotype was considered public if more than one individual shared it. TCRdb reprocessed the public reads (quality trimming at Q25 with fastp, clone calling with MiXCR) and kept in-frame beta chains. Entries that share a CDR3 protein sequence are merged under the most common genes and DNA. The V and J calls shown here were made by TCRdb, not taken from the authors' results. The sample contains fewer than 600,000 distinct CDR3 sequences, about 22% of them found a single time. The ten largest clones capture about an eighth of the sample.

This clonotype has only one observation. Its antigen remains undetermined. The input lacks base qualities; no much larger clone sits a single base away. A solitary read yields weak support. This specimen's time point label, interpreted: persistent/refractory GD, antithyroid drugs over 5 years with positive TRAb. RNA was extracted from PBMCs in TRIzol for both TCR sequencing and RNA sequencing. The diagnosis of Graves' disease was made according to American Thyroid Association guidelines. Patients for the study were recruited at an endocrinology department in Xi'an, China. Each patient gave about 8.1 milliliters of peripheral blood, collected in an EDTA anticoagulant tube. Ficoll Paque Plus density gradient separation was used to isolate PBMCs, and no further T cell sorting was done. RNA quality was checked with an Agilent 2100 Bioanalyzer and agarose gel, and concentration with a NanoDrop 2000.

The rearrangement combines TRBV29-1 with TRBJ2-1; the D region possibly corresponds to TRBD1 (5 bases align). This receptor was obtained from a female donor with Graves disease. The specimen was peripheral blood mononuclear cells (PBMCs), collected when the disease was refractory, from a patient treated with antithyroid drugs. The CDR3 sequence is CSVRQGSYNEQFF. The nucleotides are TGCAGCGTCAGGCAGGGATCCTACAATGAGCAGTTCTTC.